There are a few counts of the clone carrying this T cell receptor beta chain. Antigen unknown. This sample was included in a study of identical twins. The study, taken as a whole, reports: Out-of-frame alpha sequences common to twins were enriched for low generation probability.

Through template switching, a universal primer site was introduced, and the cDNA contained unique molecular identifiers. One entry per CDR3 protein results from TCRdb running MiXCR on the 5' RACE reads. The sample holds around 960,000 distinct CDR3 sequences, more than 9% seen once. Germline-derived CDR1 and CDR2 are SGHVS and FNYEAQ. V was trimmed by 5 bases and J by 6 bases, leaving 22 bases between them. CDR3 length: 17 amino acids. This sample was shared with a second study, whose subject was yellow fever vaccine responses in identical twins.

This TCR came from a woman aged 18-29 years in good health. Sequencing was done on a sample of PBMCs. The genes are TRBV7-6 and TRBJ2-2, with D perhaps matching TRBD2 (5 bases). In nucleotides, the CDR3 is TGTGCCAGCAGCCTATCCGCGTCTAGCCAAATTGCCGGGGAGCTGTTTTTT. Translating it yields CASSLSASSQIAGELFF.